The 25 T cell receptor beta chains below all came from one sample that was sequenced in a study of blood T cell repertoires in COVID-19. Sequenced by immunoSEQ multiplex PCR; TCRdb stores in-frame clones only, minus some. The sample has about 83,000 clones, roughly 83% seen once. Sequences were obtained from peripheral blood. Receptors were obtained from a man between 45 and 60 years old with active COVID-19.

The chain carries TRBV28 and TRBJ1-2, with a possible D match to TRBD1 (6 bases). The CDR3 is 14 amino acids. Germline values: CDR1 MDHEN, CDR2 SYDVKM. Trimming pared 7 bases from V and 7 bases from J, leaving 19 bases between. The CDR3 DNA reads TGTGCCAGCACCCTGCCAGGGGAGATAGGTGGCTACACCTTC. This gives the protein CASTLPGEIGGYTF.

The chain combines TRBV6-5 with TRBJ1-2; tentatively, D is TRBD1 (6 bases). V lost 2 bases, J lost 5 bases, and 12 bases lay in between. The germline CDR1 and CDR2 sequences are MNHEY and SVGAGI. CDR3 length equals 14 residues. CDR3 protein: CASSYRQEYYGYTF. The CDR3 nucleotides read TGTGCCAGCAGTTACCGACAGGAATATTATGGCTACACCTTC.

The genes are TRBV30 and TRBJ2-7; D is ambiguous. Germline CDR1 GTSNPN, CDR2 SVGIG (reference sequence). V shed 1 base and J shed 1 base, with 11 bases lying between them. The CDR3 contains 14 residues. The chain's CDR3 is CAWSEGGKSYEQYF. CDR3 coding DNA: TGTGCCTGGAGTGAAGGCGGCAAATCCTACGAGCAGTACTTC.

V usage is TRBV18 and J usage is TRBJ1-2, with TRBD1 identical over 7 bases. The V gene end was trimmed by 2 bases and the J gene end by 8 bases; junction bases not matched to a gene: 8. The length of the CDR3 is 14 residues. Germline V gene lookup returns CDR1 KGHSH and CDR2 LQKENI. The DNA of the CDR3 is TGTGCCAGCTCACCAGAAGGGGGCTGGCTAGGCTACACCTTC. It encodes CASSPEGGWLGYTF.

The rearrangement links TRBV19 to TRBJ2-5; the D gene is possibly TRBD2 (6 bases). V shed 4 bases and J shed 1 base, with 7 bases lying between them. There are 13 residues in the CDR3. Germline values: CDR1 LNHDA, CDR2 SQIVND (reference sequence). CDR3 in amino acids: CASSKTSQETQYF. The CDR3, as DNA: TGTGCCAGTAGTAAGACTAGCCAAGAGACCCAGTACTTC. Together with reference TRBV19 and TRBJ2-5, the CDR3 gives the full variable domain: DGGITQSPKYLFRKEGQNVTLSCEQNLNHDAMYWYRQDPGQGLRLIYYSQIVNDFQKGDIAEGYSVSREKKESFPLTVTSAQKNPTAFYLCASSKTSQETQYFGPGTRLLVL.

This chain links TRBV24-1 with TRBJ2-2; TRBD1 is a possible D gene (6 bases). CDR3 length: 13 residues. Per germline, CDR1 KGHDR and CDR2 SFDVKD. Trimming left V 9 bases short and J 5 bases short, with 12 bases between. CDR3 residues: CATSDSRTGELFF. As DNA, the CDR3 is TGTGCCACCTCGGACAGTCGGACCGGGGAGCTGTTTTTT.

The chain employs TRBV19 and TRBJ2-7; 10 bases line up with TRBD2. CDR1 is LNHDA and CDR2 is SQIVND in the germline V gene (reference sequence). The J segment lost 7 bases and the V segment lost 3 bases, leaving 9 bases of the junction unmatched. CDR3 length: 15 amino acids. CDR3 DNA: TGTGCCAGTAGTATCGAACTAGCGGGGCAGAGGGAGCAGTACTTC. This encodes CASSIELAGQREQYF. Looking up the rest from reference TRBV19 and TRBJ2-7 gives the full variable domain: DGGITQSPKYLFRKEGQNVTLSCEQNLNHDAMYWYRQDPGQGLRLIYYSQIVNDFQKGDIAEGYSVSREKKESFPLTVTSAQKNPTAFYLCASSIELAGQREQYFGPGTRLTVT.

The genes are TRBV9 and TRBJ2-3, with D possibly TRBD2 on 5 matching bases. There are 15 residues in the CDR3. Deletions cut 6 bases from V and 5 bases from J, with 19 bases between. Germline CDR1 and CDR2: SGDLS and YYNGEE. The CDR3 loop is CASTPGTVPGDTQYF. In nucleotides, the CDR3 is TGTGCCAGCACCCCGGGAACAGTCCCCGGAGATACGCAGTATTTT.

The chain couples TRBV27 to TRBJ2-7, with unresolved D. With 3 bases removed from V and 3 bases from J, the gap between germline ends came to 15 bases. The CDR3 sequence is 15 residues long. CDR1 and CDR2 (germline): MNHEY, SMNVEV (reference sequence). The CDR3 DNA reads TGTGCCAGCAGTTTGGTTGGGCAGAAAGGCTACGAGCAGTACTTC. It translates to CASSLVGQKGYEQYF.

This clone came up once. The rearrangement joins TRBV10-2 to TRBJ1-4; D is possibly TRBD1 (5 bases). The V end was cut by 3 bases, the J end by 0 bases, with 17 bases between. The CDR3 has 18 amino acids. Germline V lookup: CDR1 WSHSY, CDR2 SAAADI. CDR3 sequence (DNA): TGCGCCAGCAGTGAATCGGCCGCCCGGGGGGCAACTAATGAAAAACTGTTTTTT. As protein: CASSESAARGATNEKLFF.

A single count supports this clone. The rearrangement uses TRBV28 and TRBJ1-1, with D perhaps TRBD1 (6 bases). V was clipped by 6 bases and J by 5 bases, with 16 bases between them. Germline V gene lookup returns CDR1 MDHEN and CDR2 SYDVKM. The CDR3 contains 14 residues. The CDR3 nucleotides are TGTGCCAGCAGCCCAGGGGTCGGGTGGACTGAAGCTTTCTTT. This sequence encodes CASSPGVGWTEAFF.

The chain combines TRBV24-1 with TRBJ2-1, with TRBD2 matching 11 bases. The CDR3 spans 15 residues. With 7 bases clipped from V and 7 bases from J, the junction kept 8 bases outside the gene matches. Looked up from germline, CDR1 is KGHDR and CDR2 is SFDVKD. CDR3 loop: CATSYSGGARNEQFF. CDR3 DNA: TGTGCCACCAGCTATAGCGGGGGGGCCAGGAATGAGCAGTTCTTC.

This clone was detected only once. V is TRBV28 and J is TRBJ2-1, with 11 bases identical to TRBD2. Trimming at V came to 6 bases and at J to 8 bases, leaving 18 bases not matched to a gene. This CDR3 comprises 18 residues. Germline CDR1 MDHEN, CDR2 SYDVKM. The CDR3 DNA reads as TGTGCCAGCAGGCAGCCCGGGACTAGCGGCACACAGGGCCATGAGCAGTTCTTC. This codes for CASRQPGTSGTQGHEQFF.

This chain links TRBV5-1 with TRBJ1-5; D may be TRBD1 (5 bases). The V gene lost 4 bases and the J gene lost 0 bases, with 17 bases spanning the gap. The germline V gene encodes CDR1 SGHRS and CDR2 YFSETQ. This CDR3 comprises 17 residues. The DNA of the CDR3 is TGCGCCAGCAGCCCGGGGGAGTTGACAGATAGCAATCAGCCCCAGCATTTT. It codes for CASSPGELTDSNQPQHF.

The chain carries TRBV5-1 and TRBJ1-4, with D perhaps TRBD1 (5 bases). CDR1 and CDR2 from the germline V gene are SGHRS and YFSETQ. This CDR3 is built from 15 residues. V shed 3 bases and J shed 8 bases, with 17 bases lying between them. CDR3 sequence: CASSWRGTGEEKLFF. In nucleotides, the CDR3 is TGCGCCAGCAGCTGGCGGGGAACGGGGGAAGAAAAACTGTTTTTT. Drawing the rest from reference TRBV5-1 and TRBJ1-4, the complete variable domain is KAGVTQTPRYLIKTRGQQVTLSCSPISGHRSVSWYQQTPGQGLQFLFEYFSETQRNKGNFPGRFSGRQFSNSRSEMNVSTLELGDSALYLCASSWRGTGEEKLFFGSGTQLSVL.

This clone was observed a handful of times. The CDR3 DNA follows: TGTGCCAGCAGTTCCGCGGGGGGCGGGTCCTACGAGCAGTACTTC. Residues: CASSSAGGGSYEQYF. The rearrangement uses TRBV6-2 or TRBV6-3 and TRBJ2-7, with 8 bases lining up with TRBD2. Germline lookup yields CDR1 MNHEY and CDR2 SVGEGT. V lost 4 bases, J lost 1 base, and 6 bases stayed unmatched. This CDR3 comprises 15 residues.

V usage is TRBV29-1 and J usage is TRBJ2-1; TRBD2 matches 11 bases. CDR1 is SQVTM, CDR2 ANQGSEA, per germline. The CDR3 sequence is 16 residues long. Trimming at V came to 8 bases and at J to 7 bases, leaving 16 bases not matched to a gene. CDR3 in amino acids: CSSRGVAGGPWNEQFF. CDR3 nucleotide sequence: TGCAGCTCAAGAGGGGTAGCGGGGGGGCCATGGAATGAGCAGTTCTTC.

The genes are TRBV6-5 and TRBJ1-5; TRBD1 matches at 8 bases. Germline-derived CDR1 and CDR2 are MNHEY and SVGAGI. This CDR3 is built from 13 residues. V shed 4 bases, J shed 6 bases, and the junction held 2 bases outside the gene matches. CDR3 sequence: CASSWDRSQPQHF. The CDR3, as DNA: TGTGCCAGCAGTTGGGACAGGTCTCAGCCCCAGCATTTT.

A few counts support this clone. V usage is TRBV7-9 and J usage is TRBJ1-5, with TRBD1 as a possible D gene (5 bases). Trimming pared 8 bases from V and 1 base from J, leaving 15 bases between. The CDR3 is 15 residues long. Germline CDR1 is SEHNR and CDR2 is FQNEAQ (reference sequence). This chain's CDR3 is CASQREGLSNQPQHF. The CDR3, as DNA: TGTGCCAGCCAAAGGGAGGGGTTAAGCAATCAGCCCCAGCATTTT.

Concerning this clone itself: One end of the junction varies from germline; a read error may be responsible. The CDR3 loop reads CASSPTGGSYNEQFF. The CDR3 bases are TGTGCTAGCAGTCCTACGGGGGGCTCCTACAATGAGCAGTTCTTC. V usage is TRBV7-7 and J usage is TRBJ2-1; 7 nucleotides line up with TRBD2. Germline V gives CDR1 SSHAT, CDR2 FNYEAQ (reference sequence). The CDR3 covers 15 residues.

The chain couples TRBV21-1 to TRBJ2-7; whether TRBD2, the table's D call, matches the DNA was not checked. TRBV21-1 is a pseudogene. This CDR3 spans 12 amino acids. The CDR3 nucleotides are TGTGCCAGCAGCAAAGGCCGGGAGCAGCAGTACTTC. This translates into CASSKGREQQYF.

This clone was counted once. The chain employs TRBV28 and TRBJ1-2; TRBD1 agrees at 7 bases. This CDR3 contains 13 residues. With V trimmed by 4 bases and J by 8 bases, 7 bases remained unmatched. Looked up from germline, CDR1 is MDHEN and CDR2 is SYDVKM. The CDR3 here is CASSSPSRGGYTF. CDR3 in DNA: TGTGCCAGCAGTTCCCCCTCCAGGGGGGGCTACACCTTC.

This clone was recorded a few times. The CDR3 spells CASSQSPRTGNSPLHF. In nucleotides, the CDR3 is TGCGCCAGCAGCCAATCCCCCCGGACAGGCAATTCACCCCTCCACTTT. J is TRBJ1-6 and V is TRBV4-3; 7 bases fit TRBD1. J lost 7 bases, V lost 2 bases, and 8 bases had no gene match. Germline V lookup: CDR1 LGHNA, CDR2 YSLEER. The CDR3 runs to 16 residues.

The chain links TRBV18 to TRBJ2-7; 9 bases map to TRBD2. Germline V gene sequence: CDR1 KGHSH, CDR2 LQKENI. Trimming at V came to 5 bases and at J to 2 bases, leaving 4 bases not matched to a gene. The CDR3 loop spans 14 amino acids. CDR3 sequence (DNA): TGTGCCAGCTCAGCGACTAGCGGAACCTACGAGCAGTACTTC. Its protein product is CASSATSGTYEQYF.

This clone was detected only a few times. The chain employs TRBV7-2 and TRBJ1-5, with 7 bases matching TRBD1. The junction had 4 bases not matched to a gene; V was cut back by 1 base and J by 7 bases. The germline CDR1 and CDR2 sequences are SGHTA and FQGNSA. The CDR3 length is 14 residues. The CDR3 bases are TGTGCCAGCAGCTTAGAGGGGGCGGGACAGCCCCAGCATTTT. Amino acid sequence: CASSLEGAGQPQHF.